This T cell receptor (beta chain) was sequenced in a study of blood T cell repertoires in COVID-19. Study details: T cells, B-cell-depleted T cells, or PBMCs provided the cDNA or gDNA that served as material.

The V gene's germline CDR1 is SNHLY and CDR2 FYNNEI. CDR3 length: 14 amino acids. V was shortened by 2 bases and J by 7 bases, with 9 bases between the two germline ends. Data came from immunoSEQ multiplex PCR; TCRdb stores just in-frame clones and leaves some out. The sample contains a few hundred thousand clones, around 86% of which appear only once. The chain uses TRBV2 and TRBJ1-6; D gene unclear. Sequencing was performed on peripheral blood. This clonotype was obtained from a woman aged 60-70 years with COVID-19, enrolled during active disease. The CDR3 spells CASSELSENSPLHF. For the CDR3, the DNA is TGTGCCAGCAGTGAATTGTCTGAGAATTCACCCCTCCACTTT.